This T cell receptor beta chain was obtained from a study of cytomegalovirus exposure and HLA in healthy donors. The CDR3 is made up of 17 amino acids. The junction had 13 bases not matched to a gene; V was cut back by 3 bases and J by 4 bases. From germline, CDR1 is MGHDK and CDR2 SYGVNS. Researchers ran the PCR with 60 Vbeta and 13 Jbeta primers. The table came from immunoSEQ multiplex PCR; TCRdb's copy has only in-frame clones and leaves some out. This table holds about 140,000 clones, roughly 80% found once. Findings of the study overall: Indistinguishable V segments such as TRBV6-2 and TRBV6-3 were excluded. Reports indicate that TCR beta sequences accurately predicted the HLA-A and HLA-B alleles of most subjects. Association of a missense DCLRE1C variant with TCR beta V- and J-gene trimming was reported in a later analysis.

This clone was recorded a few times. Its specificity is not known. Sequences were obtained from PBMCs. This TCR was recovered from a young man in good health and CMV-seronegative. This chain connects TRBV25-1 to TRBJ1-2; TRBD1 agrees at 8 bases. CDR3 loop: CASSDPGRQGQGYGYTF. CDR3 coding DNA: TGTGCCAGCAGTGACCCCGGGAGACAGGGGCAGGGCTATGGCTACACCTTC.